A single sample gave rise to the 23 T cell receptor beta chains below, sequenced in a study of cytomegalovirus exposure and HLA in healthy donors. The PCR made use of 60 Vbeta and 13 Jbeta primers. Produced via immunoSEQ multiplex PCR; TCRdb's table is partial and in-frame only. The sample lists 300,000 or so clones; just under 85% were seen once. What was sequenced was PBMCs. These TCRs come from a woman in her 40s in good health and CMV-seropositive.

The rearrangement links TRBV7-2 to TRBJ1-2, with TRBD1 as a possible D gene (5 bases). With 5 bases removed from V and 2 bases from J, the gap between germline ends came to 18 bases. From germline, CDR1 is SGHTA and CDR2 FQGNSA. This CDR3 spans 16 amino acids. The CDR3 reads CASSPGGGVANYGYTF. CDR3 nucleotides: TGTGCCAGCAGCCCTGGTGGGGGGGTAGCAAACTATGGCTACACCTTC.

The V and J genes are TRBV7-3 and TRBJ2-3; no definite D call. The CDR3 runs 13 residues. Trimming removed 5 bases at V and 6 bases at J, with 12 bases between. The germline V gene has CDR1 SGHTA and CDR2 FQGTGA. CDR3 region: CASSKRSADTQYF. The CDR3 DNA follows: TGTGCCAGCAGCAAAAGATCAGCGGATACGCAGTATTTT. The entire variable domain, with the rest obtained from reference TRBV7-3 and TRBJ2-3, is as follows: GAGVSQTPSNKVTEKGKYVELRCDPISGHTALYWYRQSLGQGPEFLIYFQGTGAADDSGLPNDRFFAVRPEGSVSTLKIQRTERGDSAVYLCASSKRSADTQYFGPGTRLTVL.

The rearrangement uses TRBV6-1 and TRBJ2-2; TRBD1 matches at 7 bases. There are 15 residues in the CDR3. CDR1 and CDR2 (germline): MNHNS, SASEGT. The trim removed 5 bases at V and 3 bases at J, leaving 6 bases unmatched. CDR3 nucleotide sequence: TGTGCCAGCAGTAGACAGGGTGGGGACACCGGGGAGCTGTTTTTT. It yields the protein CASSRQGGDTGELFF.

The rearrangement joins TRBV6-5 to TRBJ2-5, with D uncertain. V was trimmed by 5 bases and J by 1 base, leaving 8 bases between them. This CDR3 region has 13 residues. CDR1 is MNHEY, CDR2 SVGAGI, per germline. CDR3 nucleotides: TGTGCCAGCAGTAATCCCTCCCAAGAGACCCAGTACTTC. Translation gives CASSNPSQETQYF.

The genes are TRBV7-3 and TRBJ2-3; the D gene is possibly TRBD1 (7 bases). V was shortened by 1 base and J by 4 bases, with 12 bases between the two germline ends. In germline, CDR1 is SGHTA, CDR2 FQGTGA. The CDR3 contains 15 residues. CDR3 residues: CASSLRQGEADTQYF. Here the CDR3 DNA reads TGTGCCAGCAGCTTAAGGCAGGGGGAGGCAGATACGCAGTATTTT.

This chain connects TRBV6-1 to TRBJ1-5; TRBD1 might be the D (6 bases). The CDR3 is made up of 14 amino acids. Germline CDR1 MNHNS, CDR2 SASEGT. Trimming shortened V by 4 bases and J by 2 bases, and 9 bases separated the two germline ends. The CDR3 DNA follows: TGTGCCAGCAGTGGACAGGCGGGCAATCAGCCCCAGCATTTT. Translating it yields CASSGQAGNQPQHF.

This clone was seen a handful of times. V gene TRBV28 combines with J gene TRBJ2-3; 11 nucleotides line up with TRBD2. This CDR3 has 15 residues. With V trimmed by 7 bases and J by 4 bases, 7 bases remained unmatched. CDR1 is MDHEN and CDR2 is SYDVKM in the germline V gene. The CDR3 DNA reads TGTGCCAGCAAACTTCGGGGACTAGCGGCAGATACGCAGTATTTT. The encoded protein is CASKLRGLAADTQYF.

This clone was seen a few times. Different DNA sequences within this sample yield the same CDR3. The chain carries TRBV27 and TRBJ2-1; D is unresolved. Trimming left V 3 bases short and J 4 bases short, with 7 bases between. This CDR3 region has 13 residues. The germline CDR1 and CDR2 sequences are MNHEY and SMNVEV (reference sequence). This CDR3 is CASSLYSYNEQFF. The CDR3 region has the DNA TGTGCCAGCAGTTTGTACAGTTACAATGAGCAGTTCTTC.

The chain is built from TRBV2 and TRBJ2-4; D is unresolved. V was trimmed by 2 bases and J by 0 bases, leaving 8 bases between them. The CDR3 length is 15 residues. Germline V gives CDR1 SNHLY, CDR2 FYNNEI. Here the CDR3 DNA reads TGTGCCAGCAGTGAACGGTCGCTAGCCAAAAACATTCAGTACTTC. It specifies CASSERSLAKNIQYF.

This clone was picked up a small number of times. This specimen includes other DNA sequences encoding the same CDR3. The V call is TRBV28, the J call TRBJ1-2, with a weak D call TRBD1 (6 bases). CDR3 length equals 14 residues. V lost 2 bases to trimming and J lost 5 bases, with 12 bases between them. CDR1 and CDR2 (germline): MDHEN, SYDVKM. This CDR3 reads CASSLRGGIYGYTF. The CDR3 DNA is TGTGCCAGCAGTTTACGAGGGGGAATATATGGCTACACCTTC.

This chain uses TRBV7-6 with TRBJ1-5; D gene ambiguous. The CDR3 extends over 16 amino acids. CDR1 is SGHVS, CDR2 FNYEAQ, per germline. V shed 1 base and J shed 2 bases, with 12 bases lying between them. The CDR3 spells CASSLGSGMGNQPQHF. CDR3 DNA sequence: TGTGCCAGCAGCTTAGGTTCAGGAATGGGCAATCAGCCCCAGCATTTT.

This rearrangement joins TRBV11-3 to TRBJ2-7, with a possible D match to TRBD1 (6 bases). This CDR3 has 20 amino acids. Germline assignment: CDR1 SGHNT and CDR2 YENEEA. V lost 5 bases to trimming and J lost 0 bases, with 29 bases between them. CDR3 in DNA: TGTGCCAGCAGCGGGGGTCAGGGGCATTTCTTTCCCCCAAGCTCCTACGAGCAGTACTTC. Encoded protein: CASSGGQGHFFPPSSYEQYF.

The V and J genes are TRBV14 and TRBJ1-5; D gene uncertain. In germline, CDR1 is SGHDN, CDR2 FVKESK. This CDR3 has 13 amino acids. Deletions cut 0 bases from V and 3 bases from J, with 3 bases between. The CDR3 loop is CASSQDSNQPQHF. The CDR3 DNA sequence: TGTGCCAGCAGCCAAGACTCCAATCAGCCCCAGCATTTT.

The chain has TRBV19 and TRBJ2-1; TRBD2 aligns across 12 bases. Germline lookup yields CDR1 LNHDA and CDR2 SQIVND (reference sequence). After removal of 7 bases from V and 2 bases from J, the junction contained 15 bases not matched to a gene. The CDR3 spans 19 residues. In DNA form, the CDR3 reads TGTGCCAGTACCCCCGGGCTAGCGGGAGGGTCGGGGACCTACAATGAGCAGTTCTTC. The encoded protein is CASTPGLAGGSGTYNEQFF. The entire variable domain, with the rest obtained from reference TRBV19 and TRBJ2-1, is as follows: DGGITQSPKYLFRKEGQNVTLSCEQNLNHDAMYWYRQDPGQGLRLIYYSQIVNDFQKGDIAEGYSVSREKKESFPLTVTSAQKNPTAFYLCASTPGLAGGSGTYNEQFFGPGTRLTVL.

This clone was found once. The V gene is TRBV7-2, the J gene TRBJ1-2; 9 nucleotides align to TRBD1. Per germline, CDR1 SGHTA and CDR2 FQGNSA. This CDR3 region has 16 residues. The V and J ends lost 5 bases and 4 bases, in that order; junction bases with no gene match: 11. The CDR3 DNA reads TGTGCCAGCAGCCGCTACGGGGACAGGGCCTTCTATGGCTACACCTTC. This translates into CASSRYGDRAFYGYTF.

This clone was seen only a few times. Relative to the germline gene, one junction end is altered; a read error may explain this. The V call is TRBV6-6, the J call TRBJ2-6; tentative D call: TRBD1 (5 bases). CDR1 is MNHNY, CDR2 SVGAGI, per germline (reference sequence). This CDR3 spans 16 amino acids. CDR3 DNA sequence: TGTGCCAGCAGTTACTCTACAGTAGCTGGGGCCAACGGCCTGACTTTC. Translation gives CASSYSTVAGANGLTF.

The CDR3 bases are TGTGCCAGCAGTGAGACCTGGACTAGCGGGTACGCCACAGATACGCAGTATTTT. It yields the protein CASSETWTSGYATDTQYF. The V call is TRBV25-1, the J call TRBJ2-3; 11 positions match TRBD2. V lost 3 bases, J lost 2 bases, and 10 bases stayed unmatched. Looked up from germline, CDR1 is MGHDK and CDR2 is SYGVNS. This CDR3 has 18 residues.

The rearrangement uses TRBV19 and TRBJ1-1; D is possibly TRBD1 (6 bases). V was cut by 3 bases and J by 5 bases, with 19 bases left in between. CDR3 length equals 16 residues. Looked up from germline, CDR1 is LNHDA and CDR2 is SQIVND (reference sequence). CDR3 DNA: TGTGCCAGTAGTATCCCCCCGGCGGGGGGCGGTACTGAAGCTTTCTTT. Its translation is CASSIPPAGGGTEAFF.

On this clone itself: This same CDR3 is encoded by further DNA sequences in the sample. This chain joins TRBV7-3 and TRBJ1-1, with TRBD1 as a possible D gene (6 bases). CDR3 size: 13 residues. CDR1 is SGHTA, CDR2 FQGTGA, per germline. Trimming took off 3 bases at V and 5 bases at J, with 10 bases between the two ends. CDR3 bases: TGTGCCAGCAGCTTTACAGGGACAACTGAAGCTTTCTTT. It yields the protein CASSFTGTTEAFF.

V usage is TRBV6-5 and J usage is TRBJ2-5; TRBD1 matches 8 bases. The CDR3 is 15 residues long. The V segment lost 0 bases and the J segment 4 bases; nucleotides outside the gene matches: 4. Looked up from germline, CDR1 is MNHEY and CDR2 is SVGAGI. In nucleotides, the CDR3 is TGTGCCAGCAGTTACTCGACAGGGGAAGGAGAGACCCAGTACTTC. Its translation is CASSYSTGEGETQYF.

This clone has just one count. This chain uses TRBV11-2 with TRBJ2-2; D is unresolved. The CDR3 is made up of 16 amino acids. CDR1 and CDR2 (germline): SGHAT, FQNNGV. Between the trimmed V and J ends, which lost 2 bases and 0 bases, there was a span of 10 bases. CDR3 nucleotide sequence: TGTGCCAGCAGCTTAATTTTTGGGCCGAACACCGGGGAGCTGTTTTTT. Amino acid sequence: CASSLIFGPNTGELFF.

This clone was seen only once. CDR3 DNA: TGTGCCAGCCGACGGAGCGGATCAACCTACGAGCAGTACTTC. Its protein product is CASRRSGSTYEQYF. This chain joins TRBV14 and TRBJ2-7, with D tentatively TRBD2 (5 bases). The CDR3 has 14 residues. Germline lookup yields CDR1 SGHDN and CDR2 FVKESK. Trimming left V 8 bases short and J 2 bases short, with 16 bases between.

The chain uses TRBV19 and TRBJ1-2; weak D call: TRBD1 (5 bases). V was trimmed by 3 bases and J by 0 bases, leaving 11 bases between them. The length of the CDR3 is 15 residues. Germline loops: CDR1 LNHDA, CDR2 SQIVND (reference sequence). DNA of the CDR3: TGTGCCAGTAGTATCAGCAGGGCCCCTAACTATGGCTACACCTTC. It encodes CASSISRAPNYGYTF.